Detailed here is one T cell receptor beta chain. This sample was taken from a study of blood T cell repertoires in COVID-19. At the level of the study: The United States, Italy and Spain provided the acute and convalescent COVID-19 samples.

TCRdb keeps only in-frame clones here, not all; method: immunoSEQ multiplex PCR. The table has some 170,000 clones, 93% seen once. The sequenced material came from peripheral blood. This receptor was identified in a woman between 55 and 75 years old with COVID-19, enrolled during active disease.

CDR3 loop: CASSFLDRGTEAFF. CDR3 sequence (DNA): TGTGCCAGCAGCTTTTTAGACAGGGGAACTGAAGCTTTCTTT. The chain recombines TRBV5-6 with TRBJ1-1, with 8 bases aligning to TRBD1. Germline assignment: CDR1 SGHDT and CDR2 YYEEEE. The CDR3 is 14 residues long. The V segment lost 2 bases and the J segment 5 bases; nucleotides outside the gene matches: 5.